This passage covers 25 T cell receptor beta chains from one sample sequenced in a study of blood T cells in healthy people across ages. The use of a sample-barcoded 5' primer and a J-beta primer mix characterized a second PCR of 7 to 11 cycles. TCRdb independently ran MiXCR on the 5' RACE reads; one entry per CDR3 protein. Here the sample spans about 800,000 distinct CDR3 sequences, roughly 64% being singletons. Material: blood. The receptors were gathered from a man aged 30 to 39 in good health.

The chain links TRBV6-2 or TRBV6-3 to TRBJ2-1, with 9 bases aligning to TRBD1. Unmatched junction bases numbered 9, after V lost 6 bases and J lost 6 bases. The CDR3 is 15 amino acids. CDR1 and CDR2 (germline): MNHEY, SVGEGT. The CDR3 region has the DNA TGTGCCAGCAGAACCGGGACAGGGAAGTTCAATGAGCAGTTCTTC. Translated, it gives CASRTGTGKFNEQFF.

The chain recombines TRBV20-1 with TRBJ2-3; TRBD2 aligns across 11 bases. The CDR3 totals 15 residues. V shed 4 bases, J shed 6 bases, and the junction held 9 bases outside the gene matches. The germline CDR1 and CDR2 sequences are DFQATT and SNEGSKA (reference sequence). CDR3 sequence (DNA): TGCAGTGCTACGCGGCCTAGCGGGGGGTCCGATACGCAGTATTTT. It codes for CSATRPSGGSDTQYF.

The genes are TRBV9 and TRBJ2-1; D may be TRBD1 (6 bases). Trimming shortened V by 2 bases and J by 0 bases, and 9 bases separated the two germline ends. This CDR3 has 15 amino acids. Germline V gene data show CDR1 as SGDLS and CDR2 as YYNGEE. The CDR3 DNA sequence: TGTGCCAGCAGCGTTGGGGGCGGCTCCTACAATGAGCAGTTCTTC. Translating gives CASSVGGGSYNEQFF.

The rearrangement joins TRBV7-2 to TRBJ1-2; D possibly corresponds to TRBD1 (6 bases). CDR1 is SGHTA, CDR2 FQGNSA, per germline. The V end was cut by 1 base, the J end by 10 bases, with 16 bases between. The length of the CDR3 is 14 residues. The chain's CDR3 is CASSLGTGKMTYTF. In DNA form, the CDR3 reads TGTGCCAGCAGCTTAGGCACAGGGAAGATGACCTACACCTTC.

This clonotype was found a few times. The chain has TRBV6-6 and TRBJ2-5; D might be TRBD2 (6 bases). Trimming stripped 6 bases from V and 5 bases from J, with 13 bases between. The CDR3 covers 13 residues. Germline CDR1 MNHNY, CDR2 SVGAGI (reference sequence). CDR3: CASRAGGMETQYF. Written as DNA, the CDR3 is TGTGCCAGCAGGGCCGGGGGAATGGAGACCCAGTACTTC.

This sequence joins TRBV7-2 and TRBJ2-7; TRBD1 matches at 7 bases. J lost 6 bases, V lost 4 bases, and 18 bases had no gene match. The CDR3 length is 17 residues. CDR1 SGHTA and CDR2 FQGNSA come from the germline V gene. The CDR3 sequence: CASSSQPGQISAGEQYF. The CDR3 DNA reads as TGTGCCAGCAGCTCTCAGCCGGGACAGATTTCGGCGGGCGAGCAGTACTTC.

As DNA, the CDR3 is TGTGCCTGTTTCAACTGGGACAGGGGATATGGCTACACCTTC. Its translation is CACFNWDRGYGYTF. V is TRBV30 and J is TRBJ1-2; 10 bases fit TRBD1. V lost 6 bases and J lost 5; bases outside the gene matches: 9. Germline values: CDR1 GTSNPN, CDR2 SVGIG (reference sequence). The CDR3 extends over 14 amino acids.

The V and J genes are TRBV12-3 or TRBV12-4 and TRBJ2-5; tentatively, D is TRBD2 (7 bases). The CDR3 has 13 amino acids. V lost 5 bases to trimming and J lost 3 bases, with 10 bases between them. The DNA for the CDR3 is TGTGCCAGCAGTGGGGGGGCGGAAGAGACCCAGTACTTC. Translating it yields CASSGGAEETQYF.

The CDR3 reads CASSGAVNTEAFF. CDR3 bases: TGTGCCAGCAGTGGAGCAGTGAACACTGAAGCTTTCTTT. The chain carries TRBV27 and TRBJ1-1; D unclear. V was trimmed by 5 bases and J by 0 bases, leaving 7 bases between them. Germline V gives CDR1 MNHEY, CDR2 SMNVEV (reference sequence). CDR3 length: 13 residues.

The chain links TRBV12-3 or TRBV12-4 to TRBJ2-4, with D perhaps matching TRBD2 (6 bases). The V end was cut by 3 bases, the J end by 1 base, with 13 bases between. The CDR3 is 16 residues long. The CDR3 DNA is TGTGCCAGCAGTTTTTCCGGGAGCGGGGCCAAAAACATTCAGTACTTC. Protein product: CASSFSGSGAKNIQYF.

This clonotype has a handful of counts. J is TRBJ2-1 and V is TRBV7-2; D is perhaps TRBD1 or TRBD2 (5 bases each). In germline, CDR1 is SGHTA, CDR2 FQGNSA. V lost 3 bases and J lost 9, with 12 bases in between. The CDR3 has 13 amino acids. CDR3 sequence: CASSFQGGSEQFF. The CDR3 DNA reads TGTGCCAGCAGCTTCCAGGGCGGGTCTGAGCAGTTCTTC.

The table lists this clonotype with a few counts. This chain links TRBV5-1 with TRBJ2-5, with D possibly TRBD1 on 6 matching bases. V lost 4 bases and J 2 bases, leaving 15 bases between the germline ends. CDR3 size: 15 residues. Germline lookup yields CDR1 SGHRS and CDR2 YFSETQ. The CDR3 protein is CASSPNQGTQETQYF. The CDR3 DNA reads as TGCGCCAGCAGCCCCAACCAGGGGACACAAGAGACCCAGTACTTC. The variable domain in full, with the rest retrieved from reference TRBV5-1 and TRBJ2-5, is KAGVTQTPRYLIKTRGQQVTLSCSPISGHRSVSWYQQTPGQGLQFLFEYFSETQRNKGNFPGRFSGRQFSNSRSEMNVSTLELGDSALYLCASSPNQGTQETQYFGPGTRLLVL.

The chain combines TRBV25-1 with TRBJ1-4; no firm D call. CDR3 size: 14 residues. Deletions cut 4 bases from V and 4 bases from J, with 10 bases between. CDR1 is MGHDK and CDR2 is SYGVNS in the germline V gene. This chain's CDR3 is CASSAWAVNEKLFF. In DNA form, the CDR3 reads TGTGCCAGCAGTGCTTGGGCAGTTAATGAAAAACTGTTTTTT.

V usage is TRBV25-1 and J usage is TRBJ2-1; D is uncertain. The V gene's germline CDR1 is MGHDK and CDR2 SYGVNS. The CDR3 runs to 11 residues. Trimming left V 8 bases short and J 5 bases short, with 7 bases between. The CDR3 sequence is CASPRDNEQFF. The CDR3 DNA follows: TGTGCCAGCCCTCGGGACAATGAGCAGTTCTTC. Drawing the rest from reference TRBV25-1 and TRBJ2-1, the complete variable domain is EADIYQTPRYLVIGTGKKITLECSQTMGHDKMYWYQQDPGMELHLIHYSYGVNSTEKGDLSSESTVSRIRTEHFPLTLESARPSHTSQYLCASPRDNEQFFGPGTRLTVL.

The genes are TRBV5-1 and TRBJ1-2; D ambiguous. Trimming pared 6 bases from V and 0 bases from J, leaving 15 bases between. Germline lookup yields CDR1 SGHRS and CDR2 YFSETQ. This CDR3 contains 15 residues. CDR3 bases: TGCGCCAGCAAGGAAGAGGACGGGGCTAACTATGGCTACACCTTC. Its translation is CASKEEDGANYGYTF.

This clonotype was counted a few times. The chain recombines TRBV20-1 with TRBJ2-7; D gene unclear. The CDR3 runs 11 residues. Germline V lookup: CDR1 DFQATT, CDR2 SNEGSKA (reference sequence). Trimming pared 3 bases from V and 4 bases from J, leaving 7 bases between. The CDR3 DNA is TGCAGTGCTAGCGCAGAGTACGAGCAGTACTTC. It is translated as CSASAEYEQYF.

The chain joins TRBV10-3 to TRBJ2-3; D call uncertain. Deletions cut 11 bases from V and 0 bases from J, with 12 bases between. Germline V gene lookup returns CDR1 ENHRY and CDR2 SYGVKD. The CDR3 length is 13 residues. The chain's CDR3 is CAVTGSSTDTQYF. As DNA, the CDR3 is TGTGCCGTCACGGGCAGTAGCACAGATACGCAGTATTTT.

The chain recombines TRBV7-9 with TRBJ2-5, with 12 bases fitting TRBD2. The junction had 6 bases not matched to a gene; V was cut back by 2 bases and J by 5 bases. The CDR3 is made up of 16 amino acids. CDR1 is SEHNR, CDR2 FQNEAQ, per germline (reference sequence). The CDR3 region is CASSLWLAGGPETQYF. The CDR3 nucleotides are TGTGCCAGCAGCTTATGGCTAGCGGGGGGGCCCGAGACCCAGTACTTC.

This clonotype has a handful of counts. This chain links TRBV7-2 with TRBJ2-7, with a weak D call TRBD2 (6 bases). In germline, CDR1 is SGHTA, CDR2 FQGNSA. Trimming shortened V by 5 bases and J by 3 bases, and 20 bases separated the two germline ends. The CDR3 is 16 amino acids. The CDR3 region is CASSRDGGGGYYEQYF. CDR3 sequence (DNA): TGTGCCAGCAGCCGCGATGGCGGCGGAGGGTACTACGAGCAGTACTTC.

Details on this clonotype: This may come from a read error, since a much larger clone is one base off. The gene calls are TRBV21-1 and TRBJ2-5. TRBV21-1 is flagged as a pseudogene. The CDR3 covers 11 residues. The CDR3 DNA sequence: TGTGCCAGCAGAAAGCAAGAGACCCAGTACTTC. Amino acid sequence: CASRKQETQYF.

This chain uses TRBV7-9 with TRBJ2-2; tentatively, D is TRBD2 (6 bases). The CDR3 sequence is 14 residues long. CDR1 is SEHNR, CDR2 FQNEAQ, per germline (reference sequence). V shed 6 bases and J shed 4 bases, with 12 bases lying between them. The CDR3 is CASREGFRTGELFF. DNA for the CDR3: TGTGCCAGCAGGGAGGGTTTTCGCACCGGGGAGCTGTTTTTT. Drawing the rest from reference TRBV7-9 and TRBJ2-2, the complete variable domain is DTGVSQNPRHKITKRGQNVTFRCDPISEHNRLYWYRQTLGQGPEFLTYFQNEAQLEKSRLLSDRFSAERPKGSFSTLEIQRTEQGDSAMYLCASREGFRTGELFFGEGSRLTVL.

The chain uses TRBV10-3 and TRBJ2-7; 10 nucleotides line up with TRBD1. The CDR3 has 15 amino acids. Germline CDR1 is ENHRY and CDR2 is SYGVKD. The trim removed 6 bases at V and 3 bases at J, leaving 8 bases unmatched. In DNA, the CDR3 is TGTGCCATCAGGGCGACAGGGGGCGAAAACTACGAGCAGTACTTC. Amino acid sequence: CAIRATGGENYEQYF.

The chain combines TRBV7-2 with TRBJ1-5; tentatively, D is TRBD1 (5 bases). In germline, CDR1 is SGHTA, CDR2 FQGNSA. CDR3 length: 16 residues. V was cut by 5 bases and J by 5 bases, with 19 bases left in between. The CDR3 reads CASSPAGGMSDQPQHF. For the CDR3, the DNA is TGTGCCAGCAGCCCAGCGGGGGGGATGAGCGATCAGCCCCAGCATTTT. Drawing the rest from reference TRBV7-2 and TRBJ1-5, the complete variable domain is GAGVSQSPSNKVTEKGKDVELRCDPISGHTALYWYRQSLGQGLEFLIYFQGNSAPDKSGLPSDRFSAERTGGSVSTLTIQRTQQEDSAVYLCASSPAGGMSDQPQHFGDGTRLSIL.

V is TRBV27 and J is TRBJ2-4; unclear D gene. The V gene's germline CDR1 is MNHEY and CDR2 SMNVEV (reference sequence). The CDR3 length is 15 residues. The germline V and J ends were trimmed by 2 bases and 13 bases, with 21 bases remaining between them. The CDR3 loop is CASSLGAGQIYVQYF. CDR3 nucleotides: TGTGCCAGCAGTTTAGGTGCTGGGCAGATCTACGTGCAGTACTTC.

CDR3 loop: CASSVGEATAGETQYF. The CDR3 DNA reads as TGTGCCAGCAGCGTAGGTGAAGCGACCGCCGGGGAGACCCAGTACTTC. The rearrangement uses TRBV9 and TRBJ2-5, with D hard to call. The CDR3 is 16 residues long. The V gene's germline CDR1 is SGDLS and CDR2 YYNGEE. Trimming removed 0 bases at V and 5 bases at J, with 17 bases between.